These T cell receptor beta chains were read from a single sample in a study of blood T cell repertoires in COVID-19. Profiling relied on immunoSEQ multiplex PCR, and the TCRdb table lists in-frame clones only, not all of them. The sample has under 130,000 clones; approximately 90% are singletons. The sequenced sample consisted of peripheral blood. These receptors were collected from a woman aged 80 or older in a cohort sampled during active COVID-19. Both conserved end residues are part of each CDR3. D genes are given only for firm matches. A clone size is listed for some rows: how often the clone was seen (once, few, many), or a class if it is expanded.

d_gene	j_gene	len	v_gene	abundance	CDR3aa	CDR3nt
NA	TRBJ1-1	14	TRBV21-1	NA	CASSTRQGITEAFF	TGTGCCAGCAGCACCCGACAGGGGATCACTGAAGCTTTCTTT
NA	TRBJ1-5	14	TRBV6-5	NA	CASSYSFVNQPQHF	TGTGCCAGCAGTTACTCGTTCGTTAATCAGCCCCAGCATTTT
NA	TRBJ2-5	14	TRBV5-1	NA	CASRFTADQETQYF	TGCGCCAGCAGGTTTACAGCGGACCAAGAGACCCAGTACTTC
TRBD1	TRBJ1-2	17	TRBV5-1	NA	CASSLDRGLLLNYGYTF	TGCGCCAGCAGCTTGGACAGGGGTTTACTGCTTAACTATGGCTACACCTTC
TRBD1	TRBJ1-5	20	TRBV20-1	NA	CSASVLGTTGRNLGNQPQHF	TGCAGTGCTAGTGTTCTAGGGACGACAGGGAGAAATTTGGGCAATCAGCCCCAGCATTTT
NA	TRBJ1-1	15	TRBV2	NA	CASSEAGRGDTEAFF	TGTGCCAGCAGTGAAGCGGGAAGGGGCGACACTGAAGCTTTCTTT
TRBD2	TRBJ2-7	14	TRBV14	NA	CASSQIGTSGEQYF	TGTGCCAGCAGCCAGATCGGGACTAGCGGAGAGCAGTACTTC
TRBD1	TRBJ1-6	14	TRBV6-5	NA	CASMSSGGNSPLHF	TGTGCCAGCATGTCGTCAGGGGGCAATTCACCCCTCCACTTT
TRBD1	TRBJ1-5	14	TRBV5-1	NA	CASSETGGGQPQHF	TGCGCCAGCAGCGAGACAGGGGGGGGTCAGCCCCAGCATTTT
TRBD1	TRBJ1-6	14	TRBV19	NA	CASSSPGQNSPLHF	TGTGCCAGTAGTTCACCGGGACAGAATTCACCCCTCCACTTT
TRBD1	TRBJ1-1	13	TRBV25-1	NA	CASRGQGNTEAFF	TGTGCCAGCAGAGGACAGGGAAACACTGAAGCTTTCTTT
TRBD1	TRBJ1-5	14	TRBV19	NA	CASSYRGFNQPQHF	TGTGCCAGTAGTTACAGGGGTTTCAATCAGCCCCAGCATTTT
TRBD1	TRBJ2-3	18	TRBV5-1	NA	CASSLDWTGGERADTQYF	TGCGCCAGCAGCTTGGATTGGACAGGGGGCGAAAGGGCAGATACGCAGTATTTT
TRBD1	TRBJ2-3	15	TRBV7-9	NA	CASSTRGSRADTQYF	TGTGCCAGCAGCACCAGGGGGAGTCGGGCAGATACGCAGTATTTT
TRBD2	TRBJ2-1	13	TRBV29-1	NA	CSTRTSGYNEQFF	TGCAGCACGAGGACTAGCGGGTATAATGAGCAGTTCTTC
NA	TRBJ2-5	14	TRBV6-1	NA	CASSEMSAQETQYF	TGTGCCAGCAGTGAAATGAGCGCTCAAGAGACCCAGTACTTC
NA	TRBJ1-1	15	TRBV6-5	NA	CASSYSTTKNTEAFF	TGTGCCAGCAGTTACTCGACCACTAAGAACACTGAAGCTTTCTTT
TRBD1	TRBJ2-5	14	TRBV11-2	NA	CASSLGDSKETQYF	TGTGCCAGCAGCTTAGGGGACAGCAAAGAGACCCAGTACTTC
NA	TRBJ1-3	15	TRBV18	NA	CASSPGQSSGNTIYF	TGTGCCAGCTCACCAGGGCAATCCTCTGGAAACACCATATATTTT
TRBD2	TRBJ2-3	17	TRBV3-1/TRBV3-2	NA	CASSQVASGSRADTQYF	TGTGCCAGCAGCCAAGTAGCAAGCGGGAGCCGAGCAGATACGCAGTATTTT
TRBD2	TRBJ2-1	16	TRBV30	NA	CAWSVPLGLAVFEQFF	TGTGCCTGGAGTGTACCGCTGGGGCTAGCGGTCTTCGAGCAGTTCTTC
TRBD1	TRBJ1-2	13	TRBV6-6	NA	CASGTGSGYGYTF	TGTGCCAGCGGGACAGGGTCGGGCTATGGCTACACCTTC
NA	TRBJ1-2	15	TRBV7-6	once	CASSLGAGTNYGYTF	TGTGCCAGCAGCTTAGGGGCAGGAACGAACTATGGCTACACCTTC
TRBD1	TRBJ2-7	14	TRBV11-2	once	CASSPGQITYEQYF	TGTGCCAGCAGCCCGGGACAGATAACCTACGAGCAGTACTTC
NA	TRBJ1-1	15	TRBV9	NA	CASSVGQLLNTEAFF	TGTGCCAGCAGCGTAGGACAGCTCTTGAACACTGAAGCTTTCTTT
NA	TRBJ1-6	17	TRBV27	NA	CASSYGRGGSYNSPLHF	TGTGCCAGCAGTTACGGACGGGGAGGCTCCTATAATTCACCCCTCCACTTT
NA	TRBJ1-2	14	TRBV5-1	NA	CASSLGELPYGYTF	TGCGCCAGCAGCTTGGGGGAGTTACCCTATGGCTACACCTTC
TRBD2	TRBJ2-7	14	TRBV15	NA	CATSRATSDYEQYF	TGTGCCACCAGCAGAGCCACTAGCGACTACGAGCAGTACTTC
NA	TRBJ2-1	15	TRBV13	NA	CASSLDNLGAGEQFF	TGTGCCAGCAGCCTCGATAATCTAGGGGCAGGTGAGCAGTTCTTC
NA	TRBJ2-7	13	TRBV15	NA	CATSIRTPSEQYF	TGTGCCACCAGCATTAGGACACCCTCCGAGCAGTACTTC
TRBD2	TRBJ2-3	16	TRBV9	once	CASSVSPTSGTDTQYF	TGTGCCAGCAGCGTATCCCCCACTAGCGGCACAGATACGCAGTATTTT
NA	TRBJ2-1	16	TRBV2	NA	CASSESRVAPYNEQFF	TGTGCCAGCAGTGAGAGTAGGGTAGCGCCCTACAATGAGCAGTTCTTC
NA	TRBJ2-7	11	TRBV2	NA	CASSDQYEQYF	TGTGCCAGCAGTGATCAGTACGAGCAGTACTTC
NA	TRBJ2-7	13	TRBV24-1	NA	CATRDSEKVEQYF	TGTGCCACCAGGGACAGCGAGAAGGTCGAGCAGTACTTC
TRBD1	TRBJ1-6	15	TRBV5-6	NA	CASSLHDRGSSPLHF	TGTGCCAGCAGCTTACATGACAGGGGATCTTCACCCCTCCACTTT
NA	TRBJ2-5	13	TRBV5-3	NA	CARSLVYGETQYF	TGTGCCAGAAGCTTGGTCTATGGTGAGACCCAGTACTTC
NA	TRBJ2-1	16	TRBV5-1	NA	CASSPGWGSFGNEQFF	TGCGCCAGCAGCCCGGGGTGGGGTAGCTTTGGGAATGAGCAGTTCTTC
NA	TRBJ1-2	13	TRBV6-5	NA	CASSYREGFGYTF	TGTGCCAGCAGTTACAGGGAGGGTTTTGGCTACACCTTC
TRBD2	TRBJ2-1	11	TRBV30	NA	CAWSIAGGQFF	TGTGCCTGGAGTATAGCGGGGGGGCAGTTCTTC
NA	TRBJ2-7	12	TRBV12-3/TRBV12-4	NA	CASSLGQLAQYF	TGTGCCAGCAGTTTAGGACAGTTGGCGCAGTACTTC
NA	TRBJ1-2	11	TRBV29-1	NA	CSGGESYGYTF	TGCAGCGGTGGAGAGTCTTATGGCTACACCTTC
NA	TRBJ2-7	14	TRBV7-2	once	CASSLGGLSYEQYF	TGTGCCAGCAGCTTAGGAGGCTTATCCTACGAGCAGTACTTC
NA	TRBJ2-4	15	TRBV27	NA	CASSLGGTGGNIQYF	TGTGCCAGCAGTTTGGGGGGGACAGGTGGCAACATTCAGTACTTC
TRBD1	TRBJ1-6	16	TRBV6-6	NA	CASSPKGQGFRSPLHF	TGTGCCAGCAGTCCCAAAGGACAGGGATTCCGTTCACCCCTCCACTTT
TRBD1	TRBJ1-3	15	TRBV7-6	once	CASSLLTGAGNTIYF	TGTGCCAGCAGCTTACTGACAGGGGCCGGAAACACCATATATTTT
NA	TRBJ1-2	14	TRBV5-1	few	CASSFDSINYGYTF	TGCGCCAGCAGCTTCGACAGCATAAACTATGGCTACACCTTC
NA	TRBJ2-7	14	TRBV6-2/TRBV6-3	NA	CASSLTRGSYEQYF	TGTGCCAGCAGTTTAACCAGGGGATCCTACGAGCAGTACTTC
NA	TRBJ2-5	16	TRBV6-2/TRBV6-3	NA	CASSYPLAGFEETQYF	TGTGCCAGCAGTTACCCCCTGGCAGGGTTCGAGGAGACCCAGTACTTC
NA	TRBJ2-1	15	TRBV10-3	NA	CAISETGGSYNEQFF	TGTGCCATCAGTGAGACCGGAGGATCCTACAATGAGCAGTTCTTC
TRBD1	TRBJ2-2	13	TRBV29-1	NA	CSVDRANTGELFF	TGCAGCGTAGACAGGGCGAACACCGGGGAGCTGTTTTTT
TRBD1	TRBJ1-2	18	TRBV6-1	NA	CASSEMGQLPSFNYGYTF	TGTGCCAGCAGTGAAATGGGACAGCTCCCTAGTTTTAACTATGGCTACACCTTC
NA	TRBJ1-3	17	TRBV7-9	NA	CASSLSGRESSGNTIYF	TGTGCCAGCAGCTTAAGTGGACGGGAGAGCTCTGGAAACACCATATATTTT
TRBD1	TRBJ2-7	15	TRBV5-1	once	CASKPTGQGYYEQYF	TGCGCCAGCAAACCTACGGGACAGGGATACTACGAGCAGTACTTC
TRBD2	TRBJ2-1	14	TRBV19	once	CATIAGGSYNEQFF	TGTGCCACCATAGCGGGGGGTTCGTACAATGAGCAGTTCTTC
NA	TRBJ1-5	16	TRBV19	NA	CASSIANFGGNQPQHF	TGTGCCAGTAGTATAGCGAACTTCGGGGGTAATCAGCCCCAGCATTTT
NA	TRBJ2-1	16	TRBV19	NA	CASIGSGGSSYNEQFF	TGTGCCAGTATTGGGAGCGGAGGGAGCTCCTACAATGAGCAGTTCTTC
NA	TRBJ1-5	15	TRBV6-6	NA	CASSYSTQGNQPQHF	TGTGCCAGCAGTTACTCGACCCAGGGGAATCAGCCCCAGCATTTT
NA	TRBJ1-3	12	TRBV29-1	NA	CSLQDSGNTIYF	TGCAGCTTACAGGACTCTGGAAACACCATATATTTT
TRBD2	TRBJ2-5	18	TRBV4-2	NA	CASSQGSSGVPFQETQYF	TGTGCCAGCAGCCAAGGGTCTAGCGGGGTCCCCTTCCAAGAGACCCAGTACTTC
NA	TRBJ1-1	13	TRBV29-1	NA	CSVESQEGTEAFF	TGCAGCGTTGAGAGTCAGGAGGGGACTGAAGCTTTCTTT